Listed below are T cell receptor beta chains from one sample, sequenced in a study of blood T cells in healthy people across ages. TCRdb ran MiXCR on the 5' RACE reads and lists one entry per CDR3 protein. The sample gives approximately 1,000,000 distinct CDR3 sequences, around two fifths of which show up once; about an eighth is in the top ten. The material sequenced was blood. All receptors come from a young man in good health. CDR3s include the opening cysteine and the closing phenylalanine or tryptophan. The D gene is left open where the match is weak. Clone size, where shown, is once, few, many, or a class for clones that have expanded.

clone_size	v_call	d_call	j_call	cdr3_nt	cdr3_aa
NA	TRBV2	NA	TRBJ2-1	TGTGCCAGCAGTGAAATCCGGGACAATGAGCAGTTCTTC	CASSEIRDNEQFF
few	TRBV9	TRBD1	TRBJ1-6	TGTGCCAGCAGCACCGCAGGGGGAGAGAATTCACCCCTCCACTTT	CASSTAGGENSPLHF
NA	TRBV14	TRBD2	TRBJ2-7	TGTGCCAGCAGCCAAGATTTATGGGCTAGCGGGGACAATGAGCAGTACTTC	CASSQDLWASGDNEQYF
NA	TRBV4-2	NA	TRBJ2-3	TGTGCCAGCAGCCAAGATGCCCCCGTTTCTGGTGTGGGGGATACGCAGTATTTT	CASSQDAPVSGVGDTQYF
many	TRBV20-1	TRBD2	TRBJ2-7	TGCAGTGCTAGCGGGACTAGCACCTACGAGCAGTACTTC	CSASGTSTYEQYF
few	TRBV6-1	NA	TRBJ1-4	TGTGCCAGCAGTAGACAGGCAACTAATGAAAAACTGTTTTTT	CASSRQATNEKLFF
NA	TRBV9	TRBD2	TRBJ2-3	TGTGCCAGCAGCCCTCTCGGGAGCGGGGGAGGAGATACGCAGTATTTT	CASSPLGSGGGDTQYF
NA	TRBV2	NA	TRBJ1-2	TGTGCCAGCAGTGAGTTGGGGAGAGCTGGCTACACCTTC	CASSELGRAGYTF
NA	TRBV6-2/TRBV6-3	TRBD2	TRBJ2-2	TGTGCCAGCCGCCGTTCCCGACTAGCGGGGGGACGCGACACCGGGGAGCTGTTTTTT	CASRRSRLAGGRDTGELFF
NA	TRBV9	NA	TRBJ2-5	TGTGCCAGCAGCTGGGGCCCAAATACTTACAATGAGCAGTACTTC	CASSWGPNTYNEQYF
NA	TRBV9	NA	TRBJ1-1	TGTGCCAGCAGCAACCTAATCGATGAAGCTTTCTTT	CASSNLIDEAFF
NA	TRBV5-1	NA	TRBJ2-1	TGCGCCAGCAGCTTATCCGACCGTACACGAAGCTCCTACAATGAGCAGTTCTTC	CASSLSDRTRSSYNEQFF
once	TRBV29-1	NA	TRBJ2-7	TGCAGCGTTGGGAAAGAAGGTGCAACCTACGAGCAGTACTTC	CSVGKEGATYEQYF
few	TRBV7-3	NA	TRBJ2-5	TGTGCCATCAGCCTAAGAGGCGGGGGCAGTACCTACAATGAGCAGTACTTC	CAISLRGGGSTYNEQYF
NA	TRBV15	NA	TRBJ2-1	TGTGCCACCAGCGGGGACGGCTCTTGGCAGTTCTTC	CATSGDGSWQFF
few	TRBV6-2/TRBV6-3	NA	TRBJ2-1	TGTGCCAGCAGTTACTCGGGGACTGGACGCGAGCAGTTCTTC	CASSYSGTGREQFF
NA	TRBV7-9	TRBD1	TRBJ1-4	TGTGCCAGCACCCTACAGGGGGCCGTAGAAAAACTGTTTTTT	CASTLQGAVEKLFF
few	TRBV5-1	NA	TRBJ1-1	TGCGCCAGCAGCGACCCTACGCGGGGAAACCCGAACACTGAAGCTTTCTTT	CASSDPTRGNPNTEAFF
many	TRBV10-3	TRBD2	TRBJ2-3	TGTGCCATCAGGGCCGGGACTAGCGGTCTAATTACAGATACGCAGTATTTT	CAIRAGTSGLITDTQYF
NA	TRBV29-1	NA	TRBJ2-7	TGCAGCGTTGGGGGTACCTACGAGCAGTACTTC	CSVGGTYEQYF
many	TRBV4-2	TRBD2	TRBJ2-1	TGTGCCAGCAGCCAAGATCTTCCCGGGACTAGACTCAATGAGCAGTTCTTC	CASSQDLPGTRLNEQFF
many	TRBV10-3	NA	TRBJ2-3	TGTGCCATCAGCCCCCCGCAAGCTAGCACAGATACGCAGTATTTT	CAISPPQASTDTQYF
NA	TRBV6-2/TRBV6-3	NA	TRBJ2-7	TGTGCCAGCAGTTACCACGGACGTCTGAGCTCCTACGAGCAGTACTTC	CASSYHGRLSSYEQYF
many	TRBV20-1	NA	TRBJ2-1	TGCAGTCTACGGTATGAGCAGTTCTTC	CSLRYEQFF
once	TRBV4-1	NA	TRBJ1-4	TGCGCCAGCAGCCAACCGATGACAACTAATGAAAAACTGTTTTTT	CASSQPMTTNEKLFF
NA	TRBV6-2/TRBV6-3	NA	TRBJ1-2	TGTGCCAGCAGTTCCGGGGCTCGGCTAAATGGCTACACCTTC	CASSSGARLNGYTF
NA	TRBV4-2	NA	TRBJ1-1	TGTGCCAGCAGGTTTGCCGGGACATCGAACACTGAAGCTTTCTTT	CASRFAGTSNTEAFF
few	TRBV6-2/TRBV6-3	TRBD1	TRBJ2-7	TGTGCCAGCAGAAAAACCGGGACAGGTATCTACGAGCAGTACTTC	CASRKTGTGIYEQYF
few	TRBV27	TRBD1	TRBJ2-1	TGTGCCAGCAGTCTCTTGGGACAGGGGTTGGGTAATGAGCAGTTCTTC	CASSLLGQGLGNEQFF
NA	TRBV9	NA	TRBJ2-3	TGTGCCAGCAGCGTAGAGGCCGGGAACCCCACAGCTACGCAGTATTTT	CASSVEAGNPTATQYF
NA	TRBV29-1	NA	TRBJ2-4	TGCAGCGTTGCTGACGGGCTACAAAGCGGCATTCGGTACTTC	CSVADGLQSGIRYF
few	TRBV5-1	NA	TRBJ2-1	TGCGCCAGCATAGCAGGCAATGAGCAGTTCTTC	CASIAGNEQFF
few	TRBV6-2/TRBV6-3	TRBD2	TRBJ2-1	TGTGCCAGCAGTCGGGGAACTAGCGGGATTTACTCCTACAATGAGCAGTTCTTC	CASSRGTSGIYSYNEQFF
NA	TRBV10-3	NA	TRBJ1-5	TGTGCCATCAGTGAGTCGAGCAGTCAGCCCCAGCATTTT	CAISESSSQPQHF
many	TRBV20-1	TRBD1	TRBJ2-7	TGCAGTGCTAGACCGGGACAGGGGGCCTACGAGCAGTACTTC	CSARPGQGAYEQYF